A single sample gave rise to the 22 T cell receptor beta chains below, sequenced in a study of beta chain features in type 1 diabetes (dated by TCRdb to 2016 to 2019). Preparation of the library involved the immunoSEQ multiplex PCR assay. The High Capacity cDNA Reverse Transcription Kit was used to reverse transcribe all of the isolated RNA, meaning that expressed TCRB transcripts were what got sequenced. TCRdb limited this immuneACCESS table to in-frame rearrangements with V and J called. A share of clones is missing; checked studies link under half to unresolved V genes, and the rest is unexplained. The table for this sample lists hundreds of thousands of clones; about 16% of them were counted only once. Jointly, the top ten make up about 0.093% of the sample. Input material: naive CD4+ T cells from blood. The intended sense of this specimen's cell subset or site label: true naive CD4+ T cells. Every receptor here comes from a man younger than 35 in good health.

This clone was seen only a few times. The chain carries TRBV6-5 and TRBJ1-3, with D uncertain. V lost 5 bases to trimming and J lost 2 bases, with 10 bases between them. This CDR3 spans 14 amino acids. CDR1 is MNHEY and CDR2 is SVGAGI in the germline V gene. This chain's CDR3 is CASSVRRTGNTIYF. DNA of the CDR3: TGTGCCAGCAGTGTCCGGAGAACTGGAAACACCATATATTTT.

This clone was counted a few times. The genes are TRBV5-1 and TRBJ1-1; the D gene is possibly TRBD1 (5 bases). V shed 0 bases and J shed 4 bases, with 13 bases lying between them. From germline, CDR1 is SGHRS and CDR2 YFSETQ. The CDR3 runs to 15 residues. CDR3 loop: CASSLGQGRITEAFF. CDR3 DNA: TGCGCCAGCAGCTTGGGGCAGGGAAGGATCACTGAAGCTTTCTTT.

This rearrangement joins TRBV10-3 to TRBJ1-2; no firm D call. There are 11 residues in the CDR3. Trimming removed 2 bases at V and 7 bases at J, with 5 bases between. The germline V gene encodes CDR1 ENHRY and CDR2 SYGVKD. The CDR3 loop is CAISEEPGYTF. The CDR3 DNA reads TGTGCCATCAGTGAGGAACCTGGCTACACCTTC.

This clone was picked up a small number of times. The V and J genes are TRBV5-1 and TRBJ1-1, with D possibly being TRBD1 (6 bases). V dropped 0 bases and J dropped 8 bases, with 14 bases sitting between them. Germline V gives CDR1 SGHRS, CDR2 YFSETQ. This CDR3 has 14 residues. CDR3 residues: CASSLAGAAGEAFF. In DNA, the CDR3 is TGCGCCAGCAGCTTGGCAGGGGCCGCAGGGGAAGCTTTCTTT.

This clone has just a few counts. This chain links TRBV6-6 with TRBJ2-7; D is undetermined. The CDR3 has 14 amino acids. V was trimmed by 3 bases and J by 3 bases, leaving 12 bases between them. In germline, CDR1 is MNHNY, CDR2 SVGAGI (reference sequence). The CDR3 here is CASSYYPTLYEQYF. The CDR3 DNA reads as TGTGCCAGCAGTTATTATCCGACCCTCTACGAGCAGTACTTC.

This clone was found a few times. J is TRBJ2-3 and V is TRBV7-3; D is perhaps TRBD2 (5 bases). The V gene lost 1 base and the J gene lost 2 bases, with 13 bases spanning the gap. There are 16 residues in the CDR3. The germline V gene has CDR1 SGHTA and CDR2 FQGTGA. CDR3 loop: CASSLIERSTTDTQYF. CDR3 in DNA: TGTGCCAGCAGCTTAATAGAGCGGAGTACCACAGATACGCAGTATTTT.

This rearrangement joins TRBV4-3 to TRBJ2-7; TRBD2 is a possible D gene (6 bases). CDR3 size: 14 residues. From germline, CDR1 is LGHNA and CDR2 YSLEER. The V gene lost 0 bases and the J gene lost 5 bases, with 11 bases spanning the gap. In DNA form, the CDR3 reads TGCGCCAGCAGCCAAGAGGAGCGGGTCCACGAGCAGTACTTC. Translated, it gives CASSQEERVHEQYF.

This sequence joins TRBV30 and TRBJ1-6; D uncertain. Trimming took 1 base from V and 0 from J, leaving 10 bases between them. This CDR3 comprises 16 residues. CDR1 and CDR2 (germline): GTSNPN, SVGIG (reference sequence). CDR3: CAWSATVSSYNSPLHF. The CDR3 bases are TGTGCCTGGAGTGCGACCGTGAGCTCCTATAATTCACCCCTCCACTTT.

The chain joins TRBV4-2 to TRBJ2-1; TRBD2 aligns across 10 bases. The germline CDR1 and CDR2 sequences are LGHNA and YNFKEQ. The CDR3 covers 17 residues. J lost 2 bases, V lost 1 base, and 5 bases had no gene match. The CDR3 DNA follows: TGTGCCAGCAGCCAAGGGCGGAGCGGGGGGGCCTACAATGAGCAGTTCTTC. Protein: CASSQGRSGGAYNEQFF.

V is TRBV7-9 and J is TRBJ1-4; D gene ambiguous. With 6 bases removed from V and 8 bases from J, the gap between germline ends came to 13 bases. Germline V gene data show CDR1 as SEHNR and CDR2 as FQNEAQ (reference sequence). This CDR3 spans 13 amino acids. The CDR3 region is CASRTGGFEKLFF. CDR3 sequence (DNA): TGTGCCAGCAGGACCGGAGGGTTCGAAAAACTGTTTTTT.

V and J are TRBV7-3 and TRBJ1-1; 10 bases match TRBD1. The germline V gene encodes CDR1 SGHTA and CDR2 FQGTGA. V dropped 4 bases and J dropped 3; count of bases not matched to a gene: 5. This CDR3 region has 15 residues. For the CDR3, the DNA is TGTGCCAGCAGCTCCCCCGACAGGGGGCACACTGAAGCTTTCTTT. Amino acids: CASSSPDRGHTEAFF.

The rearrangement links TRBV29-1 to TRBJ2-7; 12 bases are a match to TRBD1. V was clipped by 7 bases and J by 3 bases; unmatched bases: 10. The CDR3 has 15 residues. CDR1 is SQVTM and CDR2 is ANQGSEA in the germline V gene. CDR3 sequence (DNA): TGCAGCGGTTCCGGGACAGGGGGCCCCAACTACGAGCAGTACTTC. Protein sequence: CSGSGTGGPNYEQYF.

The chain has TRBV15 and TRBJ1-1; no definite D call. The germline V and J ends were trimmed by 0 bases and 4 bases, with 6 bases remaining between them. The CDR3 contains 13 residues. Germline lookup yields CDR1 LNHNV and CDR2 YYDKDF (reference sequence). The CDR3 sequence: CATSRDHVTEAFF. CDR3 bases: TGTGCCACCAGCAGAGACCACGTCACTGAAGCTTTCTTT.

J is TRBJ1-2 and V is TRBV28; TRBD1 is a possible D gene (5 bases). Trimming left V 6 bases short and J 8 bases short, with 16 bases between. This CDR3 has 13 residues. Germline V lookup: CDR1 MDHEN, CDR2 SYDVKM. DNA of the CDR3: TGTGCCAGCAGATTCCCCGGGAGGGGCGGCTACACCTTC. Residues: CASRFPGRGGYTF.

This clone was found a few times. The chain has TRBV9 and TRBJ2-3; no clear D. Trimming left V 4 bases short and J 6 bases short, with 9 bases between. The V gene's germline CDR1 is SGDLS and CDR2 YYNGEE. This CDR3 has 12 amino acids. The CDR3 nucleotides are TGTGCCAGCAGCCCTCGACCGGATACGCAGTATTTT. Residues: CASSPRPDTQYF.

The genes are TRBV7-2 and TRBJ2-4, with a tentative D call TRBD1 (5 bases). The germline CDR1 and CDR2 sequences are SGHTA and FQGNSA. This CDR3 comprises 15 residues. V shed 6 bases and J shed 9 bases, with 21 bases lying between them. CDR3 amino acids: CASRSLKGAKGIQYF. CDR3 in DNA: TGTGCCAGCAGAAGCTTGAAAGGGGCGAAAGGCATTCAGTACTTC. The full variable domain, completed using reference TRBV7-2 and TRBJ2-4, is GAGVSQSPSNKVTEKGKDVELRCDPISGHTALYWYRQSLGQGLEFLIYFQGNSAPDKSGLPSDRFSAERTGGSVSTLTIQRTQQEDSAVYLCASRSLKGAKGIQYFGAGTRLSVL.

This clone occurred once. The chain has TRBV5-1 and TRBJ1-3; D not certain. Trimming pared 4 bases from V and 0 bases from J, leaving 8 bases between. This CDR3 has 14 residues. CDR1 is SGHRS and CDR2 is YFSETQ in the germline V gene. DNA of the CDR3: TGCGCCAGCAGCGATCCCCCCTCTGGAAACACCATATATTTT. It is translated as CASSDPPSGNTIYF.

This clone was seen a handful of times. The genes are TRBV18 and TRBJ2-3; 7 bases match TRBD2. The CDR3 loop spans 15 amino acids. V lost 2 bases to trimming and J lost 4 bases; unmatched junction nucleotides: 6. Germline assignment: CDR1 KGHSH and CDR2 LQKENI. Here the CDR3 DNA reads TGTGCCAGCTCACCATGGAGCGGGATTGCAGATACGCAGTATTTT. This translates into CASSPWSGIADTQYF.

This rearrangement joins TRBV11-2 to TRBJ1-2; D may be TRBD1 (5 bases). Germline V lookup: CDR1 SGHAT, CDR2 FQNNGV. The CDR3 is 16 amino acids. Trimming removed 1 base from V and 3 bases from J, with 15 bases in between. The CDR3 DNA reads TGTGCCAGCAGCTTAGTTGCGGGGCGGGGACACTATGGCTACACCTTC. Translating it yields CASSLVAGRGHYGYTF.

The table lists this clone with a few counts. DNA for the CDR3: TGTGCCAGCTCACCTCAGGGGATTTATGGAAACACCATATATTTT. Protein product: CASSPQGIYGNTIYF. The rearrangement uses TRBV18 and TRBJ1-3; possibly TRBD1 for D (6 bases). CDR3 length: 15 amino acids. Between the trimmed V and J ends, which lost 3 bases and 3 bases, there was a span of 12 bases. Germline CDR1 and CDR2: KGHSH and LQKENI. The full variable domain, its missing parts supplied by reference TRBV18 and TRBJ1-3, is NAGVMQNPRHLVRRRGQEARLRCSPMKGHSHVYWYRQLPEEGLKFMVYLQKENIIDESGMPKERFSAEFPKEGPSILRIQQVVRGDSAAYFCASSPQGIYGNTIYFGEGSWLTVV.

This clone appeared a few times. Here the CDR3 reads CASSLSGTTSSYEQYF. The DNA for the CDR3 is TGTGCCAGCAGCTTATCCGGGACAACCAGCTCCTACGAGCAGTACTTC. This rearrangement joins TRBV7-3 to TRBJ2-7; D may be TRBD1 (6 bases). This CDR3 comprises 16 residues. The germline gives CDR1 SGHTA, CDR2 FQGTGA. V lost 2 bases and J 0 bases, leaving 14 bases between the germline ends. Variable domain in full (rest from reference TRBV7-3 and TRBJ2-7): GAGVSQTPSNKVTEKGKYVELRCDPISGHTALYWYRQSLGQGPEFLIYFQGTGAADDSGLPNDRFFAVRPEGSVSTLKIQRTERGDSAVYLCASSLSGTTSSYEQYFGPGTRLTVT.

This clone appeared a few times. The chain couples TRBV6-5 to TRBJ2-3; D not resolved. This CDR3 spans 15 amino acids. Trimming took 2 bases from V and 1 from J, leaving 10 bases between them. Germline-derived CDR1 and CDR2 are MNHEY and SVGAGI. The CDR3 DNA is TGTGCCAGCAGTTACGCGAGCACTCGCACAGATACGCAGTATTTT. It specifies CASSYASTRTDTQYF.